Listed below are T cell receptor beta chains from one sample, sequenced in a study of vaccination and CD4 T cells after COVID-19. TCRdb processed the PCR reads anew with MiXCR; each CDR3 protein has one entry. The sample records roughly 25,000 distinct CDR3 sequences, under 65% being singletons. The input for sequencing was CD4+ T cells from blood, taken before SARS-CoV-2 vaccination. Receptor source: a human donor who had recovered from COVID-19. The CDR3 runs from the conserved cysteine through the conserved F or W. A D gene is named only where the DNA matches it firmly. A row's size may be missing; if present it is once, few, many or a size class.

NA,TRBV18,TRBJ1-5,NA,TGTGCCAGCTCTACGGGGGATCAGCCCCAGCATTTT,CASSTGDQPQHF
NA,TRBV2,TRBJ1-6,few,TGTGCCAGCAGTATTCGGAGGGCTGGTTCACCCCTCCACTTT,CASSIRRAGSPLHF
NA,TRBV4-1,TRBJ1-2,once,TGCGCCAGCAGCCCACAAAAGGGGCAGGGCTATGGCTACACCTTC,CASSPQKGQGYGYTF
NA,TRBV7-8,TRBJ2-3,once,TGTGCCAGCAGCTTAGCTGGCGGGGCTGGCACAGATACGCAGTATTTT,CASSLAGGAGTDTQYF
NA,TRBV21-1,TRBJ2-5,NA,TGTGCCAGCAGCAAGGTGTGCCGGGCTAGCGGGAGGGCGGGGGAGACCCAGTACTTC,CASSKVCRASGRAGETQYF
TRBD1,TRBV7-9,TRBJ2-3,few,TGTGCCAGCAGCTCAGGAGGACAGGGGGCCACAGATACGCAGTATTTT,CASSSGGQGATDTQYF
TRBD1,TRBV2,TRBJ2-5,NA,TGTGCCAGCAGCTCTCTCTACAGGGGAGAGACCCAGTACTTC,CASSSLYRGETQYF
NA,TRBV29-1,TRBJ1-2,NA,TGCAGCGTTGAGGCCCCGAACGGCCAGGATTTCTATGGCTACACCTTC,CSVEAPNGQDFYGYTF
NA,TRBV7-9,TRBJ2-6,NA,TGTGCCAGCAGCCCCGGTAAAGGTCGCTCTGGGGCCAACGTCCTGACTTTC,CASSPGKGRSGANVLTF
NA,TRBV19,TRBJ1-1,NA,TGTGCCACCCAAACCGGGGGCCTGGCGAACACTGAAGCTTTCTTT,CATQTGGLANTEAFF
TRBD2,TRBV20-1,TRBJ2-3,NA,TGCAGTGCTAAGAGCGGGAGGGGAAAAGATACGCAGTATTTT,CSAKSGRGKDTQYF
NA,TRBV28,TRBJ1-1,NA,TGTGCCAGCAGTTTGAGGGCAGGGGAGGTGAAAGCTTTCTTT,CASSLRAGEVKAFF
NA,TRBV6-1,TRBJ1-5,NA,TGTGCCAGCAGTGAAATTTACAGGGATCAGCCCCAGCATTTT,CASSEIYRDQPQHF
TRBD2,TRBV7-2,TRBJ2-7,NA,TGTGCCAGCAGCAAGGGACTAGCGGGAGACGAGCAGTACTTC,CASSKGLAGDEQYF
TRBD2,TRBV4-1,TRBJ2-7,NA,TGCGCCAGCAGCCGCTCGACTAGCGGAGCCTACGAGCAGTACTTC,CASSRSTSGAYEQYF
TRBD1,TRBV19,TRBJ1-2,few,TGTGCCACCAGACTTTCTCAGGGGGCGGCCTATGGCTACACCTTC,CATRLSQGAAYGYTF
NA,TRBV20-1,TRBJ1-2,NA,TGCAGTGCTATGGGACCGATGGATTATGGCTACACCTTC,CSAMGPMDYGYTF
TRBD1,TRBV7-2,TRBJ1-1,few,TGTGCCAGCAGCCAGGACAGGGGTGGTGCTTTCTTT,CASSQDRGGAFF
NA,TRBV28,TRBJ1-5,NA,TGTGCCAGCAGTTCCCACAATCAGCCCCAGCATTTT,CASSSHNQPQHF
NA,TRBV2,TRBJ2-3,NA,TGTGCCAGCAGTGACGGGCAGTCAGATACGCAGTATTTT,CASSDGQSDTQYF
TRBD1,TRBV5-4,TRBJ2-3,NA,TGTGCCAGCAGCATCAAGACAGGGGGCTTTGTCGCAGATACGCAGTATTTT,CASSIKTGGFVADTQYF
NA,TRBV6-1,TRBJ1-1,few,TGTGCCAGCAGTGAGTGGGTTGCACACACTGAAGCTTTCTTT,CASSEWVAHTEAFF
TRBD2,TRBV4-3,TRBJ2-7,NA,TGCGCCAGCAGCCAAGTTGCGGGAGGCCCCTACGAGCAGTACTTC,CASSQVAGGPYEQYF
NA,TRBV2,TRBJ2-7,NA,TGTGCCAGCAGTGTACAGTGGTACGAGCAGTACTTC,CASSVQWYEQYF
NA,TRBV28,TRBJ2-2,once,TGTGCCAGCAGATACCAGGGGGGGGTCACCGGGGAGCTGTTTTTT,CASRYQGGVTGELFF
TRBD1,TRBV11-2,TRBJ2-7,NA,TGTGCCAGCAGCTCCGACAGGGGAGTAACGGGAGAGCAGTACTTC,CASSSDRGVTGEQYF
NA,TRBV6-1,TRBJ1-5,few,TGTGCCAGCAGTGGAGGCTGGTATAGCAATCAGCCCCAGCATTTT,CASSGGWYSNQPQHF
NA,TRBV7-9,TRBJ2-1,NA,TGTGCCAGCAGCCTAGGGGAATACAATGAGCGGTTCTTC,CASSLGEYNERFF
TRBD1,TRBV20-1,TRBJ1-5,NA,TGCAGTGCTAGAGCCACAGGGGGAGGAAGCAATCAGCCCCAGCATTTT,CSARATGGGSNQPQHF
TRBD2,TRBV20-1,TRBJ2-7,few,TGCAGTGCTAGGGAATTAGCGGGGGTCTCCTACGAGCAGTACTTC,CSARELAGVSYEQYF
NA,TRBV6-2/TRBV6-3,TRBJ2-3,NA,TGTGCCAGCAGTGATAAGTGGACAGATACGCAGTATTTT,CASSDKWTDTQYF
NA,TRBV4-2,TRBJ1-1,NA,TGTGCCAGCAGCCGCGGATGGGAGAACACTGAAGCTTTCTTT,CASSRGWENTEAFF
NA,TRBV28,TRBJ2-2,NA,TGTGCCAGCAGTCCGCCTGATCGGACCGGGGAGCTGTTTTTT,CASSPPDRTGELFF
NA,TRBV4-1,TRBJ1-6,NA,TGCGCCAGCAGCCAAGCCCCCCTGATCTCACCCCTCCACTTT,CASSQAPLISPLHF
NA,TRBV6-1,TRBJ1-5,NA,TGTGCCAGCAGTGAAGCTTGGGTGAGCCAGCCCCAGCATTTT,CASSEAWVSQPQHF
NA,TRBV7-9,TRBJ1-4,NA,TGTGCCAGCAGCTTGGCGGCTGCAACTAATGAAAAACTGTTTTTT,CASSLAAATNEKLFF
TRBD2,TRBV5-8,TRBJ2-7,NA,TGTGCCAGCAGCTTGGATTTAGCGGGAGGGCCGGGTGAGCAGTACTTC,CASSLDLAGGPGEQYF
TRBD2,TRBV7-9,TRBJ2-7,NA,TGCGCCAGCAGTCAAACTGGGACTACCTATGACGAGCAGTACTTC,CASSQTGTTYDEQYF
TRBD2,TRBV20-1,TRBJ2-1,NA,TGCAGTGCCGGCGGGGGGTCATGGCGTAATGAGCAGTTCTTC,CSAGGGSWRNEQFF
NA,TRBV19,TRBJ2-3,NA,TGTGCCAGTAGTATAACGGGAGCAGATACGCAGTATTTT,CASSITGADTQYF
NA,TRBV18,TRBJ1-2,few,TGTGCCAGCTCACTCGACAGTACTAACTATGGCTACACCTTC,CASSLDSTNYGYTF
NA,TRBV12-3/TRBV12-4,TRBJ1-1,NA,TGTGCCAGCAGTTTAAATCCCACTGAAGCTTTCTTT,CASSLNPTEAFF
NA,TRBV12-3/TRBV12-4,TRBJ2-5,NA,TGTGCCAGCAGTTTTGGGGAGACCCAGTACTTC,CASSFGETQYF
TRBD1,TRBV7-9,TRBJ2-7,few,TGTGCCAGCCGCCTTATGGGACAGGGGTCTGGGGAGCAGTACTTC,CASRLMGQGSGEQYF
NA,TRBV20-1,TRBJ1-2,NA,TGCAGTCCACCCCCGGGACTGGGACCCGGGGGCGGCTACACCTTC,CSPPPGLGPGGGYTF
TRBD2,TRBV6-2/TRBV6-3,TRBJ2-1,few,TGTGCCAGCACTAATACCCTCTTAGCGGGAGTGTCCTACAATGAGCAGTTCTTC,CASTNTLLAGVSYNEQFF
NA,TRBV20-1,TRBJ1-1,NA,TGCAGTGCTAGTAGTAGTCAGGGACTAGCTTTCTTT,CSASSSQGLAFF
NA,TRBV19,TRBJ2-2,NA,TGTGCCACCCAACCCAGGTTGCGCGGGGAGCTGTTTTTT,CATQPRLRGELFF
TRBD1,TRBV6-1,TRBJ2-7,NA,TGTGCCAGCAGGAGACAGGGTAGAAACGAGCAGTACTTC,CASRRQGRNEQYF
TRBD2,TRBV7-9,TRBJ2-1,NA,TGTGCCAGCAGCCCCCACATCAAGCGGGAGGGGGGTGGTGAGCAGTTCTTC,CASSPHIKREGGGEQFF
NA,TRBV5-1,TRBJ2-7,once,TGCGCCAGCAGCCCAAACAACCAGGCCTACGAGCAGTACTTC,CASSPNNQAYEQYF
TRBD2,TRBV6-2/TRBV6-3,TRBJ2-3,NA,TGTGCCAGCAGCGATAGCGGGAGGGCCCCAGATACGCAGTATTTT,CASSDSGRAPDTQYF